The TCR beta chain described here comes from a study of blood T cell repertoires in COVID-19. Study as a whole: Samples representing acute and convalescent COVID-19 were sourced from the United States, Italy and Spain. The cDNA or gDNA used as material had been derived from T cells, B-cell-depleted T cells, or PBMCs.

Methods used by the authors: Researchers report that nucleated cell counts were estimated from reference gene primer amplification. The table came from immunoSEQ multiplex PCR; TCRdb's copy has only in-frame clones and leaves some out. V and J calls and clone size are as listed in that table; D and trimming were resolved from the DNA. The sample has 200,000 to 250,000 clones, around 80% seen once. The CDR3 extends over 13 amino acids. V was shortened by 5 bases and J by 1 base, with 9 bases between the two germline ends. CDR1 and CDR2 (germline): SNHLY, FYNNEI. The sequenced material came from peripheral blood. This sequence joins TRBV2 and TRBJ2-7; D ambiguous. The sequence was obtained from a man between 45 and 60 years old with active or convalescent COVID-19. The CDR3 DNA reads TGTGCCAGCAGTTCTAACCCTTCCTACGAGCAGTACTTC. Translated: CASSSNPSYEQYF.